One and the same sample provided the 29 T cell receptor beta chains below, sequenced in a study of T cells after yellow fever vaccination. Each CDR3 protein gets one entry after TCRdb re-called the 5' RACE reads with MiXCR. Among about 330,000 distinct CDR3 sequences, about 4% were seen once, and the ten largest hold under 30%. The specimen comprised PBMCs, sampled 5 days after the yellow fever booster vaccination. Receptors originate from a man aged 18 to 29 who received the YFV17D yellow fever vaccine.

This clonotype was seen more than once but under ten times. V usage is TRBV5-5 and J usage is TRBJ1-4; possible D gene TRBD1, 5 bases. V lost 2 bases to trimming and J lost 8 bases, with 16 bases between them. The CDR3 is made up of 15 amino acids. Germline CDR1 and CDR2: SGHKS and YYEKEE (reference sequence). CDR3 protein: CASSFQKGDGEKLFF. The CDR3 nucleotides are TGTGCCAGCAGCTTTCAGAAAGGGGATGGGGAAAAACTGTTTTTT.

In its sample, this clonotype was seen a few times. This chain uses TRBV5-6 with TRBJ1-3; a weak D match, TRBD1 (5 bases). The V end lost 0 bases, the J end lost 4 bases, and 5 bases lay between the germline ends. Looked up from germline, CDR1 is SGHDT and CDR2 is YYEEEE. The length of the CDR3 is 13 residues. The CDR3 loop reads CASSLGQGNTIYF. DNA of the CDR3: TGTGCCAGCAGCTTGGGACAGGGAAACACCATATATTTT.

Many counts were recorded for this clonotype. The gene calls are TRBV6-4 and TRBJ2-3, with D perhaps matching TRBD2 (5 bases). This CDR3 has 16 residues. The V and J ends lost 2 bases and 2 bases respectively, with 14 bases between them. Germline assignment: CDR1 MRHNA and CDR2 SNTAGT. This chain's CDR3 is CASSDTSGSATDTQYF. Written as DNA, the CDR3 is TGTGCCAGCAGTGACACGTCGGGGAGCGCCACAGATACGCAGTATTTT.

This clonotype turned up a few times. This chain uses TRBV6-6 with TRBJ2-7; D is unclear. Trimming removed 2 bases from V and 3 bases from J, with 2 bases in between. The CDR3 is 11 amino acids. The V gene's germline CDR1 is MNHNY and CDR2 SVGAGI (reference sequence). The CDR3 is CASSYLYEQYF. The CDR3 DNA reads TGTGCCAGCAGTTACCTCTACGAGCAGTACTTC.

The chain links TRBV20-1 to TRBJ2-2; D not certain. Trimming stripped 6 bases from V and 3 bases from J, with 5 bases between. Germline-derived CDR1 and CDR2 are DFQATT and SNEGSKA (reference sequence). This CDR3 contains 11 residues. The DNA of the CDR3 is TGCAGTGCCAGATACACCGGGGAGCTGTTTTTT. Residues: CSARYTGELFF.

A word on this clonotype: The junction and the germline gene differ at one end; a read error may be behind it. This chain joins TRBV4-1 and TRBJ2-1; 8 bases match TRBD2. This CDR3 is built from 15 residues. Germline CDR1 reads MGHRA; CDR2 reads YSYEKL. CDR3 DNA sequence: TGCGCCAGCAGCCAAGCCGGGACTAGGGCAAATGAGCATTTCTTC. Encoded protein: CASSQAGTRANEHFF.

This sequence joins TRBV25-1 and TRBJ1-5, with 8 bases fitting TRBD1. V shed 9 bases and J 8 bases; nucleotides not matched to a gene: 12. The germline V gene encodes CDR1 MGHDK and CDR2 SYGVNS. CDR3 length: 14 residues. In DNA form, the CDR3 reads TGTGCCAGTGGGGCGACAGGGGCCACGGAGCCCCAGCATTTT. This translates into CASGATGATEPQHF.

This clonotype was seen repeatedly, ten times or more. This rearrangement joins TRBV7-9 to TRBJ2-5; D might be TRBD2 (6 bases). The CDR3 covers 15 residues. CDR1 SEHNR and CDR2 FQNEAQ come from the germline V gene (reference sequence). Trimming left V 4 bases short and J 0 bases short, with 12 bases between. Here the CDR3 reads CASSSPGRYQETQYF. The CDR3 DNA reads TGTGCCAGCAGCTCCCCGGGGAGGTACCAAGAGACCCAGTACTTC.

There are a few counts of this clonotype. The rearrangement joins TRBV10-2 to TRBJ2-1; TRBD2 aligns across 7 bases. Germline CDR1 WSHSY, CDR2 SAAADI. The CDR3 totals 15 residues. The junction had 8 bases not matched to a gene; V was cut back by 6 bases and J by 3 bases. This CDR3 is CASREEAGDYNEQFF. For the CDR3, the DNA is TGCGCCAGCAGGGAGGAGGCGGGGGACTACAATGAGCAGTTCTTC.

This clonotype was counted between two and nine times. The rearrangement joins TRBV12-3 or TRBV12-4 to TRBJ2-7; unclear D gene. The CDR3 length is 15 residues. V gave up 5 bases and J gave up 0 bases, with 14 bases separating them. The CDR3 reads CASSPWTTSSYEQYF. The DNA for the CDR3 is TGTGCCAGCAGTCCATGGACCACGAGCTCCTACGAGCAGTACTTC.

J is TRBJ2-2 and V is TRBV4-1; 7 bases match TRBD2. This CDR3 spans 17 amino acids. Germline CDR1 reads MGHRA; CDR2 reads YSYEKL. Trimming removed 4 bases from V and 1 base from J; junction bases left unmatched: 9. The chain's CDR3 is CASSREGGTMNTGELFF. For the CDR3, the DNA is TGCGCCAGCAGCCGAGAAGGAGGGACTATGAACACCGGGGAGCTGTTTTTT.

Only a few counts were recorded for this clonotype. This chain uses TRBV5-1 with TRBJ1-2; D call uncertain. Germline lookup yields CDR1 SGHRS and CDR2 YFSETQ. The CDR3 length is 13 residues. The germline V and J ends were trimmed by 0 bases and 8 bases, with 11 bases remaining between them. This CDR3 reads CASSLDPALGYTF. The CDR3 DNA follows: TGCGCCAGCAGCTTGGATCCGGCCTTAGGCTACACCTTC. Based on the CDR3 plus reference TRBV5-1 and TRBJ1-2, the full variable domain is KAGVTQTPRYLIKTRGQQVTLSCSPISGHRSVSWYQQTPGQGLQFLFEYFSETQRNKGNFPGRFSGRQFSNSRSEMNVSTLELGDSALYLCASSLDPALGYTFGSGTRLTVV.

This clonotype turned up a few times. The CDR3 protein is CASSPPFHSPLHF. The CDR3 DNA follows: TGTGCCAGCTCACCACCCTTCCATTCACCCCTCCACTTT. The chain has TRBV18 and TRBJ1-6; D is ambiguous. The CDR3 is made up of 13 amino acids. Germline values: CDR1 KGHSH, CDR2 LQKENI. V was pared by 0 bases and J by 8 bases, with 5 bases between.

A few counts support this clonotype. The V and J genes are TRBV9 and TRBJ2-5; tentatively, D is TRBD2 (6 bases). This CDR3 contains 15 residues. The V gene's germline CDR1 is SGDLS and CDR2 YYNGEE. V dropped 4 bases and J dropped 5 bases, with 18 bases sitting between them. CDR3 amino acids: CASSPAAGTSETQYF. CDR3 bases: TGTGCCAGCAGCCCCGCCGCGGGGACCAGTGAGACCCAGTACTTC.

This clonotype has a handful of counts. The rearrangement links TRBV5-1 to TRBJ2-3; 8 nucleotides align to TRBD1. The V gene end was trimmed by 4 bases and the J gene end by 2 bases; junction bases not matched to a gene: 6. CDR3 length: 15 residues. The germline gives CDR1 SGHRS, CDR2 YFSETQ. CDR3 in amino acids: CASSHTGGYTDTQYF. Here the CDR3 DNA reads TGCGCCAGCAGCCATACAGGGGGATACACAGATACGCAGTATTTT.

The J gene is TRBJ2-5, the V gene TRBV7-3; 7 bases are shared with TRBD2. Germline V gene data show CDR1 as SGHTA and CDR2 as FQGTGA. The CDR3 runs 14 residues. Germline trimming cut 2 bases from V and 7 bases from J; bases unmatched to any gene: 7. The CDR3 sequence: CASSLRGGQGTQYF. The DNA for the CDR3 is TGTGCCAGCAGCTTACGCGGGGGTCAGGGGACCCAGTACTTC.

In this sample, this clonotype turned up many times. This rearrangement joins TRBV15 to TRBJ2-3; TRBD1 might be the D (6 bases). The CDR3 sequence is 14 residues long. Trimming left V 1 base short and J 3 bases short, with 8 bases between. CDR1 LNHNV and CDR2 YYDKDF come from the germline V gene (reference sequence). CDR3 coding DNA: TGTGCCACCAGCAGAGCCGGACAGACAGATACGCAGTATTTT. It encodes CATSRAGQTDTQYF.

This clonotype came up a few times. V gene TRBV12-3 or TRBV12-4 combines with J gene TRBJ1-1, with D possibly being TRBD1 (6 bases). This CDR3 is built from 15 residues. The V end was cut by 6 bases, the J end by 5 bases, with 19 bases between. CDR3 sequence reads: CASSHQGGGGTEAFF. The CDR3 nucleotides read TGTGCCAGCAGCCATCAGGGAGGGGGAGGTACTGAAGCTTTCTTT.

The genes are TRBV2 and TRBJ2-1; D perhaps matches TRBD2 (5 bases). V dropped 3 bases and J dropped 8 bases, with 11 bases sitting between them. Germline V lookup: CDR1 SNHLY, CDR2 FYNNEI. This CDR3 has 13 amino acids. The CDR3 loop reads CASSDDREYEQFF. For the CDR3, the DNA is TGTGCCAGCAGTGATGATAGGGAGTATGAGCAGTTCTTC.

J is TRBJ2-3 and V is TRBV7-9; TRBD2 agrees at 9 bases. Per germline, CDR1 SEHNR and CDR2 FQNEAQ (reference sequence). The V and J ends lost 4 bases and 2 bases, in that order; junction bases with no gene match: 10. The CDR3 totals 17 residues. CDR3 nucleotides: TGTGCCAGCAGCTCTTCCATGACTAGCGGCCCCACAGATACGCAGTATTTT. Amino acids: CASSSSMTSGPTDTQYF. The full variable domain, its missing parts supplied by reference TRBV7-9 and TRBJ2-3, is DTGVSQNPRHKITKRGQNVTFRCDPISEHNRLYWYRQTLGQGPEFLTYFQNEAQLEKSRLLSDRFSAERPKGSFSTLEIQRTEQGDSAMYLCASSSSMTSGPTDTQYFGPGTRLTVL.

The rearrangement joins TRBV27 to TRBJ1-3, with 8 bases lining up with TRBD1. CDR3 length: 19 residues. CDR1 and CDR2 from the germline V gene are MNHEY and SMNVEV (reference sequence). V shed 2 bases, J shed 3 bases, and the junction held 15 bases outside the gene matches. CDR3 nucleotide sequence: TGTGCCAGCAGTTTAAATCCAGGGGGCGCGTTGCTCGTTGGAAACACCATATATTTT. Its protein product is CASSLNPGGALLVGNTIYF.

This sequence joins TRBV10-3 and TRBJ2-1; D not certain. In germline, CDR1 is ENHRY, CDR2 SYGVKD. This CDR3 comprises 13 residues. The V end lost 6 bases, the J end lost 5 bases, and 11 bases lay between the germline ends. The CDR3 sequence is CAIRGLDDNEQFF. The CDR3 nucleotides are TGTGCCATCAGGGGCCTAGATGACAATGAGCAGTTCTTC.

This clonotype was counted ten times or more. The chain has TRBV20-1 and TRBJ2-3; D is unclear. Trimming removed 0 bases at V and 7 bases at J, with 8 bases between. The CDR3 loop spans 12 amino acids. Germline CDR1 is DFQATT and CDR2 is SNEGSKA (reference sequence). The CDR3 sequence: CSARDATYTQYF. The DNA of the CDR3 is TGCAGTGCTAGAGATGCGACCTATACGCAGTATTTT.

This chain uses TRBV5-1 with TRBJ1-1, with a tentative D call TRBD1 (5 bases). The CDR3 totals 16 residues. V lost 0 bases and J lost 2, with 14 bases in between. CDR1 and CDR2 from the germline V gene are SGHRS and YFSETQ. The CDR3 loop is CASSLEGQGLNTEAFF. The DNA for the CDR3 is TGCGCCAGCAGCTTGGAGGGGCAGGGACTAAACACTGAAGCTTTCTTT.

The chain has TRBV20-1 and TRBJ1-2; TRBD1 matches 9 bases. The CDR3 length is 15 residues. Germline V lookup: CDR1 DFQATT, CDR2 SNEGSKA (reference sequence). V shed 6 bases and J 2 bases; nucleotides not matched to a gene: 10. CDR3 in DNA: TGCAGTGCCCCTAAAAGGACAGGGGTGAACTATGGCTACACCTTC. The encoded protein is CSAPKRTGVNYGYTF.

This clonotype has a count of ten or more. The V call is TRBV9, the J call TRBJ2-3; D might be TRBD1 (6 bases). V lost 4 bases and J lost 1, with 19 bases in between. This CDR3 has 17 residues. Germline V gene lookup returns CDR1 SGDLS and CDR2 YYNGEE. The CDR3 nucleotides are TGTGCCAGCAGCTCGAGCCCCTGGGGGCTTCGCACAGATACGCAGTATTTT. Residues: CASSSSPWGLRTDTQYF.

This clonotype was counted a few times. The CDR3 sequence: CASSEGQRNSPLHF. The CDR3 DNA follows: TGTGCCAGCAGTGAGGGACAGAGGAATTCACCCCTCCACTTT. The chain is built from TRBV6-4 and TRBJ1-6, with TRBD1 matching 7 bases. The CDR3 runs to 14 residues. Germline V CDR1 and CDR2: MRHNA, SNTAGT. V dropped 3 bases and J dropped 7; count of bases not matched to a gene: 3.

This clonotype was recorded many times. The chain couples TRBV20-1 to TRBJ1-1, with D possibly TRBD1 on 5 matching bases. The length of the CDR3 is 12 residues. In germline, CDR1 is DFQATT, CDR2 SNEGSKA (reference sequence). V was clipped by 6 bases and J by 1 base, with 9 bases between them. The CDR3 loop reads CSALTENTEAFF. The CDR3 nucleotides read TGCAGTGCCTTGACAGAGAACACTGAAGCTTTCTTT.

The V gene is TRBV15, the J gene TRBJ1-5; 7 nucleotides line up with TRBD1. The CDR3 is 14 amino acids. The germline gives CDR1 LNHNV, CDR2 YYDKDF (reference sequence). V lost 3 bases, J lost 6 bases, and 5 bases stayed unmatched. The CDR3 DNA is TGTGCCACCAGCAGCTCAGGGGGGGGTCAGCCCCAGCATTTT. Translated, it gives CATSSSGGGQPQHF.